This passage covers 4 T cell receptor beta chains from one sample sequenced in a study of blood T cell repertoires in COVID-19. The table came from immunoSEQ multiplex PCR; TCRdb's copy has only in-frame clones and leaves some out. This sample has some 14,000 clones; around 81% occur once, and the top ten carry approximately 9.1%. Sequenced sample: peripheral blood. Receptors were obtained from a human donor in a cohort sampled during active COVID-19.

The chain recombines TRBV7-9 with TRBJ2-3; D perhaps matches TRBD1 (6 bases). This CDR3 is 14 amino acids long. Trimming took 2 bases from V and 3 from J, leaving 9 bases between them. Germline V gene sequence: CDR1 SEHNR, CDR2 FQNEAQ (reference sequence). CDR3 sequence reads: CASSLIGGTDTQYF. Written as DNA, the CDR3 is TGTGCCAGCAGCTTAATAGGGGGAACAGATACGCAGTATTTT.

The chain is built from TRBV5-6 and TRBJ1-6; 10 bases map to TRBD1. CDR1 is SGHDT and CDR2 is YYEEEE in the germline V gene. V dropped 4 bases and J dropped 6; count of bases not matched to a gene: 7. The CDR3 runs to 16 residues. CDR3 bases: TGTGCCAGCAGCGCACGACAGGGGGCTTTTAATTCACCCCTCCACTTT. It is translated as CASSARQGAFNSPLHF.

The chain is built from TRBV6-4 and TRBJ2-3, with D maybe TRBD2 (5 bases). The V end was cut by 3 bases, the J end by 0 bases, with 7 bases between. Germline assignment: CDR1 MRHNA and CDR2 SNTAGT. The CDR3 consists of 14 residues. The CDR3 spells CASSERTSTDTQYF. For the CDR3, the DNA is TGTGCCAGCAGTGAGAGGACTAGCACAGATACGCAGTATTTT.

The chain couples TRBV18 to TRBJ2-7, with D possibly TRBD1 on 7 matching bases. CDR3 size: 16 residues. Germline V gene sequence: CDR1 KGHSH, CDR2 LQKENI. Trimming removed 3 bases from V and 1 base from J, with 16 bases in between. CDR3 amino acids: CASSPSVRGASYEQYF. The DNA for the CDR3 is TGTGCCAGCTCACCTTCGGTCAGGGGGGCATCCTACGAGCAGTACTTC.